Following are 26 T cell receptor beta chains from one sample sequenced in a study of blood T cell repertoires in COVID-19. Profiling relied on immunoSEQ multiplex PCR, and the TCRdb table lists in-frame clones only, not all of them. The sample lists some 460,000 clones, about 89% seen once, with more than 4% in the top ten. Sample: peripheral blood. Every receptor here comes from a woman in her thirties with acute or convalescent COVID-19.

This sequence joins TRBV14 and TRBJ1-2; perhaps TRBD1 as D (6 bases). Germline V gene lookup returns CDR1 SGHDN and CDR2 FVKESK. CDR3 length: 11 residues. Trimming removed 9 bases from V and 7 bases from J, with 12 bases in between. CDR3 nucleotides: TGTGCCAGTTACACAGGGTTTGGCTACACCTTC. This encodes CASYTGFGYTF.

This clone was seen a handful of times. The chain has TRBV6-6 and TRBJ1-1; unclear D gene. The CDR3 is 14 residues long. Trimming cost V 2 bases and J 1 base, with 8 bases left between them. CDR1 MNHNY and CDR2 SVGAGI come from the germline V gene (reference sequence). The CDR3 DNA follows: TGTGCCAGCAGTTACGGGCAGTCGAACACTGAAGCTTTCTTT. Protein sequence: CASSYGQSNTEAFF.

The table lists this clone with a few counts. The CDR3 coding sequence is TGTGCCAGCAGCGAACAGGGGGCCCCCTCGGGTGGCTACACCTTC. Amino acids: CASSEQGAPSGGYTF. This chain links TRBV9 with TRBJ1-2; 9 bases align to TRBD1. V shed 3 bases, J shed 7 bases, and the junction held 10 bases outside the gene matches. The germline CDR1 and CDR2 sequences are SGDLS and YYNGEE. The CDR3 covers 15 residues.

The chain recombines TRBV6-5 with TRBJ2-1; 8 bases agree with TRBD2. CDR1 is MNHEY, CDR2 SVGAGI, per germline. The CDR3 is 15 residues long. V shed 2 bases, J shed 5 bases, and the junction held 5 bases outside the gene matches. Written as DNA, the CDR3 is TGTGCCAGCAGTTACGTACGGGGGGGCCACAATGAGCAGTTCTTC. It translates to CASSYVRGGHNEQFF.

This chain connects TRBV6-4 to TRBJ1-5; tentatively, D is TRBD1 (5 bases). This CDR3 has 14 residues. V was cut by 6 bases and J by 3 bases, with 12 bases left in between. The V gene's germline CDR1 is MRHNA and CDR2 SNTAGT. CDR3: CASSPDSNNQPQHF. The CDR3 bases are TGTGCCAGCAGCCCAGACAGCAACAATCAGCCCCAGCATTTT.

The V and J genes are TRBV2 and TRBJ2-5, with TRBD2 matching 8 bases. The CDR3 loop spans 14 amino acids. V shed 11 bases, J shed 1 base, and the junction held 9 bases outside the gene matches. Germline-derived CDR1 and CDR2 are SNHLY and FYNNEI. The CDR3 reads CAGDGGGPQETQYF. For the CDR3, the DNA is TGTGCCGGAGACGGGGGGGGACCCCAAGAGACCCAGTACTTC.

This clone was found many times. The chain recombines TRBV3-1 (or the pseudogene TRBV3-2) with TRBJ1-2; no clear D gene. CDR1 is LGHDT, CDR2 YNNKEL, per germline (reference sequence). The CDR3 contains 14 residues. V lost 0 bases to trimming and J lost 12 bases, with 17 bases between them. This CDR3 is CASSQEATLREHTF. Here the CDR3 DNA reads TGTGCCAGCAGCCAAGAGGCGACCTTAAGGGAGCACACCTTC.

This chain connects TRBV18 to TRBJ1-2; 7 bases line up with TRBD1. CDR1 KGHSH and CDR2 LQKENI come from the germline V gene. The CDR3 sequence is 14 residues long. The V gene end was trimmed by 3 bases and the J gene end by 5 bases; junction bases not matched to a gene: 6. The CDR3 protein is CASSPVQGRYGYTF. The CDR3 bases are TGTGCCAGCTCACCGGTACAGGGGAGATATGGCTACACCTTC. The full variable domain, its missing parts supplied by reference TRBV18 and TRBJ1-2, is NAGVMQNPRHLVRRRGQEARLRCSPMKGHSHVYWYRQLPEEGLKFMVYLQKENIIDESGMPKERFSAEFPKEGPSILRIQQVVRGDSAAYFCASSPVQGRYGYTFGSGTRLTVV.

The gene calls are TRBV7-2 and TRBJ2-3; the D gene is possibly TRBD2 (6 bases). CDR1 is SGHTA, CDR2 FQGNSA, per germline. V was cut by 2 bases and J by 0 bases, with 9 bases left in between. The CDR3 loop spans 15 amino acids. In DNA, the CDR3 is TGTGCCAGCAGCTTAAGCCTAGCGAGCACAGATACGCAGTATTTT. It codes for CASSLSLASTDTQYF.

The chain uses TRBV5-1 and TRBJ1-2; 7 positions match TRBD1. V trimming: 0 bases; J trimming: 7 bases; junction bases outside the gene matches: 6. The CDR3 runs to 14 residues. Per the germline V gene, CDR1 is SGHRS and CDR2 is YFSETQ. CDR3 loop: CASSLVEGAPGYTF. The CDR3 nucleotides are TGCGCCAGCAGCTTGGTAGAGGGGGCGCCTGGCTACACCTTC.

The chain has TRBV2 and TRBJ2-7; D call uncertain. Germline CDR1 SNHLY, CDR2 FYNNEI. The CDR3 is 12 residues long. V was cut by 4 bases and J by 3 bases, with 7 bases left in between. The CDR3, as DNA: TGTGCCAGCAGTGTCTCCAGCTACGAGCAGTACTTC. This gives the protein CASSVSSYEQYF. Using reference TRBV2 and TRBJ2-7 for the parts outside the CDR3, the full variable domain is EPEVTQTPSHQVTQMGQEVILRCVPISNHLYFYWYRQILGQKVEFLVSFYNNEISEKSEIFDDQFSVERPDGSNFTLKIRSTKLEDSAMYFCASSVSSYEQYFGPGTRLTVT.

J is TRBJ2-7 and V is TRBV6-5; the match to TRBD2 covers 9 bases. The J segment lost 3 bases and the V segment lost 4 bases, leaving 7 bases of the junction unmatched. From germline, CDR1 is MNHEY and CDR2 SVGAGI. The CDR3 length is 15 residues. Here the CDR3 reads CASSSGGGASYEQYF. The CDR3 nucleotides read TGTGCCAGCAGTTCTGGCGGGGGGGCTAGCTACGAGCAGTACTTC.

The chain joins TRBV28 to TRBJ2-7, with TRBD2 identical over 14 bases. Germline V CDR1 and CDR2: MDHEN, SYDVKM. V lost 6 bases, J lost 4 bases, and 2 bases stayed unmatched. The length of the CDR3 is 14 residues. CDR3 protein: CASRTSGGAYEQYF. In nucleotides, the CDR3 is TGTGCCAGCAGGACTAGCGGGGGGGCTTACGAGCAGTACTTC.

Note on this clone: In the same sample, other DNA sequences code for this CDR3. V usage is TRBV5-1 and J usage is TRBJ2-1; 9 bases align to TRBD2. Per germline, CDR1 SGHRS and CDR2 YFSETQ. Losses at the gene ends were 2 bases for V and 1 base for J; bases not matched to a gene: 1. The CDR3 is 15 amino acids. This CDR3 is CASSFSGGSYNEQFF. In nucleotides, the CDR3 is TGCGCCAGCAGCTTTAGCGGGGGATCCTACAATGAGCAGTTCTTC.

The gene calls are TRBV3-1 (or the pseudogene TRBV3-2) and TRBJ2-1; weak D call: TRBD2 (6 bases). Germline V gene sequence: CDR1 LGHDT, CDR2 YNNKEL (reference sequence). With 1 base removed from V and 5 bases from J, the gap between germline ends came to 12 bases. The CDR3 is 15 amino acids. For the CDR3, the DNA is TGTGCCAGCAGCCAAGGGTTCGGGGGAGACAATGAGCAGTTCTTC. It encodes CASSQGFGGDNEQFF.

The gene calls are TRBV11-1 and TRBJ2-1; D is perhaps TRBD2 (6 bases). This CDR3 spans 14 amino acids. In germline, CDR1 is SGHAT, CDR2 FQDESV (reference sequence). V lost 3 bases to trimming and J lost 4 bases, with 10 bases between them. CDR3 loop: CASSFAGLYNEQFF. The CDR3 nucleotides are TGTGCCAGCAGCTTCGCGGGATTGTACAATGAGCAGTTCTTC.

The rearrangement joins TRBV7-9 to TRBJ2-7; perhaps TRBD1 as D (6 bases). Germline loops: CDR1 SEHNR, CDR2 FQNEAQ (reference sequence). The CDR3 has 16 amino acids. Trimming left V 3 bases short and J 5 bases short, with 20 bases between. The CDR3 protein is CASSFSETGTSNEQYF. DNA of the CDR3: TGTGCCAGCAGCTTTTCGGAGACAGGAACCTCAAACGAGCAGTACTTC.

The V gene is TRBV11-2, the J gene TRBJ1-1; TRBD1 might be the D (5 bases). Germline V gives CDR1 SGHAT, CDR2 FQNNGV. Trimming took off 4 bases at V and 6 bases at J, with 15 bases between the two ends. The CDR3 has 14 residues. The CDR3 DNA follows: TGTGCCAGCAGCTCCAGGGTGGTTGTCGCTGAAGCTTTCTTT. It encodes CASSSRVVVAEAFF.

V usage is TRBV2 and J usage is TRBJ2-2; D remains unclear. The CDR3 runs 13 residues. The germline CDR1 and CDR2 sequences are SNHLY and FYNNEI. Trimming cost V 4 bases and J 6 bases, with 9 bases left between them. CDR3 residues: CASSVSLPGELFF. CDR3 bases: TGTGCCAGCAGTGTTAGCCTCCCCGGGGAGCTGTTTTTT.

This clone showed up just a few times. The rearrangement uses TRBV5-1 and TRBJ2-2; maybe TRBD1 (6 bases). V lost 3 bases and J lost 0, with 9 bases in between. CDR1 and CDR2 from the germline V gene are SGHRS and YFSETQ. The CDR3 length is 15 residues. The CDR3 region has the DNA TGCGCCAGCAGCTACAGGGACGCGAACACCGGGGAGCTGTTTTTT. This sequence encodes CASSYRDANTGELFF. Filled out from reference TRBV5-1 and TRBJ2-2, the complete variable domain reads KAGVTQTPRYLIKTRGQQVTLSCSPISGHRSVSWYQQTPGQGLQFLFEYFSETQRNKGNFPGRFSGRQFSNSRSEMNVSTLELGDSALYLCASSYRDANTGELFFGEGSRLTVL.

This chain uses TRBV5-1 with TRBJ2-7; the D gene is possibly TRBD2 (5 bases). Germline V CDR1 and CDR2: SGHRS, YFSETQ. V shed 4 bases and J shed 0 bases, with 11 bases lying between them. This CDR3 has 14 amino acids. The CDR3 spells CASSPGWASYEQYF. The CDR3 DNA follows: TGCGCCAGCAGCCCGGGGTGGGCCTCCTACGAGCAGTACTTC.

J is TRBJ2-5 and V is TRBV2; TRBD1 matches 9 bases. Germline V gene sequence: CDR1 SNHLY, CDR2 FYNNEI. V shed 4 bases, J shed 5 bases, and the junction held 5 bases outside the gene matches. The CDR3 extends over 14 amino acids. The CDR3 coding sequence is TGTGCCAGCAGTGGTATACAGGGGGCCGAGACCCAGTACTTC. Translation: CASSGIQGAETQYF.

The chain combines TRBV29-1 with TRBJ2-5; D possibly corresponds to TRBD1 (6 bases). Germline values: CDR1 SQVTM, CDR2 ANQGSEA. Trimming left V 8 bases short and J 0 bases short, with 13 bases between. The CDR3 is made up of 13 amino acids. The CDR3 nucleotides read TGCAGCTTCCAACAGGGAAACCAAGAGACCCAGTACTTC. This sequence encodes CSFQQGNQETQYF.

The chain uses TRBV30 and TRBJ1-2; 7 bases line up with TRBD1. The length of the CDR3 is 12 residues. J gave up 7 bases and V 4 bases, and 6 bases lay outside the gene matches. In germline, CDR1 is GTSNPN, CDR2 SVGIG (reference sequence). This chain's CDR3 is CAWNPGGRGYTF. The CDR3, as DNA: TGTGCCTGGAATCCAGGGGGTCGTGGCTACACCTTC.

The chain links TRBV10-3 to TRBJ2-5; 11 nucleotides match TRBD1. Germline V gives CDR1 ENHRY, CDR2 SYGVKD. V dropped 6 bases and J dropped 4; count of bases not matched to a gene: 7. The CDR3 is 15 residues long. The chain's CDR3 is CAISRDRGARETQYF. The CDR3 nucleotides are TGTGCCATCAGCCGGGACAGGGGGGCGAGAGAGACCCAGTACTTC.

This clone was seen once. The chain links TRBV30 to TRBJ1-5; unclear D gene. CDR3 length equals 13 residues. V was pared by 0 bases and J by 7 bases, with 10 bases between. Looked up from germline, CDR1 is GTSNPN and CDR2 is SVGIG (reference sequence). CDR3 in DNA: TGTGCCTGGAGTGTAGCTTTTTTCCAGCCCCAGCATTTT. This codes for CAWSVAFFQPQHF.